This entry is about one T cell receptor beta chain. The entry originates in a study of PD-1 blockade in classical Hodgkin lymphoma. The time point: newly diagnosed, previously untreated cHL patient sample. Thawed PBMCs supplied CD8+ T cells via magnetic negative selection. Comparison PBMCs came from previously untreated, newly diagnosed classical Hodgkin lymphoma patients. Sequencing used immunoSEQ multiplex PCR; TCRdb keeps in-frame clones, though not all of them. The top ten hold about 8% of the sample, which has 8,500 to 10,000 clones, more than 85% seen once. Sequenced sample: CD8+ T cells from blood. The clonotype comes from a human donor with classical Hodgkin lymphoma.

CDR3 residues: CASSELVGTNTEAFF. CDR3 bases: TGTGCCAGCAGTGAACTGGTCGGAACGAACACTGAAGCTTTCTTT. This sequence joins TRBV6-1 and TRBJ1-1; D gene uncertain. CDR3 length equals 15 residues. Germline lookup yields CDR1 MNHNS and CDR2 SASEGT. The ends were cut back, 2 bases at V and 1 base at J, with 11 bases in the middle.